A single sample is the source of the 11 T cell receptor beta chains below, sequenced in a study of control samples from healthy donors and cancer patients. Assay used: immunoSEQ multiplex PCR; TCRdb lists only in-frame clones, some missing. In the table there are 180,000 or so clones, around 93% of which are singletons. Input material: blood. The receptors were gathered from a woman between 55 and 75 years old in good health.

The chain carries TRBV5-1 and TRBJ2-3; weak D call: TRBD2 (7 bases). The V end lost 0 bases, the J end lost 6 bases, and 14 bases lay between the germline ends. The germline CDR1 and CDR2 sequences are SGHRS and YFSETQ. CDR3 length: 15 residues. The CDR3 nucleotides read TGCGCCAGCAGCTTGGCCTCACAGGGAGGGGATACGCAGTATTTT. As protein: CASSLASQGGDTQYF.

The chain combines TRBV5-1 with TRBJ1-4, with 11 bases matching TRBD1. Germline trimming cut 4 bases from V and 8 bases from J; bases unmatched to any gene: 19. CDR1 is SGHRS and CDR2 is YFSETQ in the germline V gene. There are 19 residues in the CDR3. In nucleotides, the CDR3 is TGCGCCAGCAGCAACGGGGCCGGGACAGGGGGAGACCCCGGGGAAAAACTGTTTTTT. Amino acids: CASSNGAGTGGDPGEKLFF.

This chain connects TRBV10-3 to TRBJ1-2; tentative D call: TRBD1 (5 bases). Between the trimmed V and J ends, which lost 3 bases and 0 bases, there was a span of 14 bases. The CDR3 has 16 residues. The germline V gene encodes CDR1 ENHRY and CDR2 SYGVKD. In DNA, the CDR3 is TGTGCCATCAGTGAAAAGGGGAAAAAGTCTAACTATGGCTACACCTTC. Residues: CAISEKGKKSNYGYTF.

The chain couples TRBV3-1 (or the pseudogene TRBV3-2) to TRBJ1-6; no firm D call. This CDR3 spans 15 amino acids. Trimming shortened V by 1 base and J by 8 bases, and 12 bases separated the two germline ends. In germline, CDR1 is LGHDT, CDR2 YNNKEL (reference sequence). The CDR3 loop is CASSQGFLIDSPLHF. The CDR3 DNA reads TGTGCCAGCAGCCAAGGATTTTTGATTGATTCACCCCTCCACTTT.

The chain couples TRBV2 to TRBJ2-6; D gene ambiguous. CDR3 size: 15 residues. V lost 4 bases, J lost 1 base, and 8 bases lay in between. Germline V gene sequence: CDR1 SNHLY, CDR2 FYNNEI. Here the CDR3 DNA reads TGTGCCAGCAGTGTTTTGGGGTCTGGGGCCAACGTCCTGACTTTC. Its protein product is CASSVLGSGANVLTF.

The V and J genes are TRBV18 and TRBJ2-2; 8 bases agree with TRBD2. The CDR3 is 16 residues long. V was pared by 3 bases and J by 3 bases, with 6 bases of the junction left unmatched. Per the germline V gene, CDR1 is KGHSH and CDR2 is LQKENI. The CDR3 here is CASSPSLSGDTGELFF. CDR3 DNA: TGTGCCAGCTCACCCTCACTTAGCGGGGACACCGGGGAGCTGTTTTTT. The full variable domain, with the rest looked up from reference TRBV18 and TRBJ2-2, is NAGVMQNPRHLVRRRGQEARLRCSPMKGHSHVYWYRQLPEEGLKFMVYLQKENIIDESGMPKERFSAEFPKEGPSILRIQQVVRGDSAAYFCASSPSLSGDTGELFFGEGSRLTVL.

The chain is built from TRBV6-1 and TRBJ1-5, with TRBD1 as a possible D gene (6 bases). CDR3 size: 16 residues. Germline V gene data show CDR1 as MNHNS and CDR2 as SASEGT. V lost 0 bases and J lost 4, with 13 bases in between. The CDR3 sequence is CASSEALGQGNQPQHF. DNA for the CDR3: TGTGCCAGCAGTGAAGCGTTAGGGCAGGGGAATCAGCCCCAGCATTTT.

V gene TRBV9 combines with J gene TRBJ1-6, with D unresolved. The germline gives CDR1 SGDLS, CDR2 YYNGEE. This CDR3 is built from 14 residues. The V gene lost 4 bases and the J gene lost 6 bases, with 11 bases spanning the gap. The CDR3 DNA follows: TGTGCCAGCAGCCAGCAGGTCGGTAATTCACCCCTCCACTTT. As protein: CASSQQVGNSPLHF.

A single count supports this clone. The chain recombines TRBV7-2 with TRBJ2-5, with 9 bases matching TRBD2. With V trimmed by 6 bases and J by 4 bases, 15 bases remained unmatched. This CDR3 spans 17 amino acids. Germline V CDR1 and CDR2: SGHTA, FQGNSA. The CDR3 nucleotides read TGTGCCAGCAGTTTCGGTGCGGGGGGGCCTGCTGGAGAGACCCAGTACTTC. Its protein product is CASSFGAGGPAGETQYF.

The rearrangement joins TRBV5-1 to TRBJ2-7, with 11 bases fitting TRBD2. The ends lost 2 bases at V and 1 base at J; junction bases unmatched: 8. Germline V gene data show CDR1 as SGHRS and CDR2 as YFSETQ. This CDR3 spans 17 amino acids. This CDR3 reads CASSLLAGAYQSYEQYF. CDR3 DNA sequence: TGCGCCAGCAGCTTACTAGCGGGGGCTTACCAATCCTACGAGCAGTACTTC.

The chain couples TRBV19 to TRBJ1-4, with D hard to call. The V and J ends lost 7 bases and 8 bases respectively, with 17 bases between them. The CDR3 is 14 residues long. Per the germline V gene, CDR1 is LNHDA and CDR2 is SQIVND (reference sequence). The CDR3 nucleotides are TGTGCCAGTATGGAAATCGGATCGGGAGAAAAACTGTTTTTT. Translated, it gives CASMEIGSGEKLFF.